Shown below are 16 T cell receptor beta chains from a single sample sequenced in a study of T cells after yellow fever vaccination. From the 5' RACE reads, TCRdb called clonotypes with MiXCR, one entry per CDR3 protein. The sample comprises roughly 160,000 distinct CDR3 sequences, around 9.7% of which are singletons, and about a third rests with the top ten. Source: CD8+ T cells sorted from PBMCs, taken 45 days after the yellow fever booster vaccination. These receptors were collected from a man aged 18 to 30 who received the YFV17D yellow fever vaccine.

The chain combines TRBV4-2 with TRBJ2-7; D not certain. The CDR3 is made up of 15 amino acids. With 0 bases removed from V and 0 bases from J, the gap between germline ends came to 9 bases. Germline CDR1 reads LGHNA; CDR2 reads YNFKEQ. CDR3 region: CASSQEAETSYEQYF. DNA for the CDR3: TGTGCCAGCAGCCAAGAAGCTGAGACCTCCTACGAGCAGTACTTC.

This clonotype was seen a handful of times. The V gene is TRBV29-1, the J gene TRBJ2-7; D unclear. Trimming left V 4 bases short and J 4 bases short, with 8 bases between. Germline V gives CDR1 SQVTM, CDR2 ANQGSEA. The CDR3 is 11 amino acids. Here the CDR3 reads CSVVDAYEQYF. CDR3 DNA: TGCAGCGTTGTCGATGCTTACGAGCAGTACTTC.

This clonotype has just a few counts. V usage is TRBV6-5 and J usage is TRBJ2-6; D not certain. V was clipped by 6 bases and J by 0 bases, with 12 bases between them. The CDR3 loop spans 16 amino acids. Looked up from germline, CDR1 is MNHEY and CDR2 is SVGAGI. The DNA for the CDR3 is TGTGCCAGCAGCTCTGCAAGTCTCTCTGGGGCCAACGTCCTGACTTTC. It codes for CASSSASLSGANVLTF.

This clonotype was seen many times. The rearrangement links TRBV7-2 to TRBJ2-7; 11 nucleotides match TRBD2. The CDR3 consists of 16 residues. The germline gives CDR1 SGHTA, CDR2 FQGNSA. J lost 3 bases, V lost 4 bases, and 8 bases had no gene match. The CDR3 sequence is CASSCPTSGENYEQYV. The CDR3 DNA sequence: TGTGCCAGCAGCTGCCCGACTAGCGGGGAGAACTACGAGCAGTACGTC.

This clonotype was recorded at least ten times. This chain links TRBV10-3 with TRBJ2-1, with 9 bases that match TRBD1. V shed 6 bases, J shed 5 bases, and the junction held 8 bases outside the gene matches. Germline V gene sequence: CDR1 ENHRY, CDR2 SYGVKD. CDR3 length equals 15 residues. DNA of the CDR3: TGTGCCATCAGATACCGGGACAGGGCGAACAATGAGCAGTTCTTC. The encoded protein is CAIRYRDRANNEQFF.

The V gene is TRBV7-3, the J gene TRBJ2-5, with a possible D match to TRBD2 (6 bases). Germline-derived CDR1 and CDR2 are SGHTA and FQGTGA. V dropped 5 bases and J dropped 2 bases, with 21 bases sitting between them. The CDR3 has 17 residues. CDR3 sequence (DNA): TGTGCCAGCAGCCGGGGGATGTGGGGAGAGTTTCAAGAGACCCAGTACTTC. Residues: CASSRGMWGEFQETQYF.

This clonotype came up a few times. The CDR3 is CASRTFWGMGGSTDTQYF. As DNA, the CDR3 is TGTGCCAGCAGGACGTTCTGGGGGATGGGGGGAAGCACAGATACGCAGTATTTT. The chain carries TRBV6-5 and TRBJ2-3; tentatively, D is TRBD2 (6 bases). In germline, CDR1 is MNHEY, CDR2 SVGAGI. V was cut by 6 bases and J by 0 bases, with 22 bases left in between. The CDR3 totals 18 residues.

V is TRBV4-3 and J is TRBJ1-5; D unresolved. V was cut by 1 base and J by 7 bases, with 20 bases left in between. The CDR3 is made up of 17 amino acids. Germline V gene sequence: CDR1 LGHNA, CDR2 YSLEER. The CDR3 DNA sequence: TGCGCCAGCAGCCAAGGGACGGCGGGTGAGATAGGACAGCCCCAGCATTTT. Protein product: CASSQGTAGEIGQPQHF.

The gene calls are TRBV7-9 and TRBJ1-5; D is unresolved. Deletions cut 6 bases from V and 6 bases from J, with 15 bases between. The V gene's germline CDR1 is SEHNR and CDR2 FQNEAQ (reference sequence). The CDR3 contains 14 residues. The CDR3 nucleotides read TGTGCCAGCAGTCCTGGCGGGTTGGCTCAGCCCCAGCATTTT. It encodes CASSPGGLAQPQHF.

In this sample, this clonotype turned up a few times. The chain uses TRBV6-2 or TRBV6-3 and TRBJ2-2, with a weak D call TRBD2 (5 bases). V was clipped by 7 bases and J by 1 base, with 16 bases between them. The CDR3 extends over 16 amino acids. The germline CDR1 and CDR2 sequences are MNHEY and SVGEGT. The CDR3 DNA is TGTGCCAGCACCAACCCAGCGGTCAGGAACACCGGGGAGCTGTTTTTT. It translates to CASTNPAVRNTGELFF.

This clonotype was detected a few times. The V gene is TRBV6-5, the J gene TRBJ1-1, with D possibly TRBD1 on 5 matching bases. The CDR3 covers 15 residues. Per germline, CDR1 MNHEY and CDR2 SVGAGI. The ends were cut back, 7 bases at V and 1 base at J, with 16 bases in the middle. In DNA, the CDR3 is TGTGCCAGCACCCCGTGGCCAGGGCCGAACACTGAAGCTTTCTTT. Amino acid sequence: CASTPWPGPNTEAFF.

This chain connects TRBV4-1 to TRBJ2-7; D is unresolved. The germline CDR1 and CDR2 sequences are MGHRA and YSYEKL. Trimming took off 1 base at V and 1 base at J, with 11 bases between the two ends. The length of the CDR3 is 15 residues. The CDR3 DNA is TGCGCCAGCAGCCAAGGGAACCCCGGATCCTACGAGCAGTACTTC. This translates into CASSQGNPGSYEQYF.

This clonotype was picked up many times. V is TRBV7-9 and J is TRBJ2-3; TRBD1 agrees at 7 bases. Per the germline V gene, CDR1 is SEHNR and CDR2 is FQNEAQ (reference sequence). CDR3 length equals 13 residues. Losses at the gene ends were 11 bases for V and 2 bases for J; bases not matched to a gene: 7. CDR3 sequence reads: CAGLRGPTDTQYF. DNA of the CDR3: TGTGCCGGGCTGAGGGGGCCCACAGATACGCAGTATTTT.

J is TRBJ1-2 and V is TRBV12-3 or TRBV12-4; D possibly corresponds to TRBD1 (5 bases). V lost 4 bases and J lost 3, with 9 bases in between. This CDR3 is built from 13 residues. The CDR3 sequence is CASSSGGDYGYTF. CDR3 nucleotide sequence: TGTGCCAGCAGTTCTGGGGGGGACTATGGCTACACCTTC.

The chain has TRBV6-2 or TRBV6-3 and TRBJ1-5; D is perhaps TRBD1 (5 bases). V dropped 2 bases and J dropped 8 bases, with 7 bases sitting between them. Germline V CDR1 and CDR2: MNHEY, SVGEGT. The CDR3 is 12 residues long. CDR3 in DNA: TGTGCCAGCAGTTACCCGACAGAGCCCCAGCATTTT. Protein product: CASSYPTEPQHF.

This clonotype was seen only a few times. V usage is TRBV4-3 and J usage is TRBJ2-6, with TRBD1 matching 10 bases. Germline lookup yields CDR1 LGHNA and CDR2 YSLEER. This CDR3 comprises 16 residues. V shed 4 bases, J shed 3 bases, and the junction held 3 bases outside the gene matches. Here the CDR3 DNA reads TGCGCCAGCAGCCCCGACAGGGGGCGTGGGGCCAACGTCCTGACTTTC. Residues: CASSPDRGRGANVLTF.